This TCR beta chain appears in the sequencing data of a study of Ad26.COV2.S vaccination and SARS-CoV-2 variants. Study-level background: In the COV1001 trial, the donor was in the Ad26.COV2.S arm.

The study, taken as a whole, reports: Placebo recipients and vaccine recipients were similar in non-spike TCR breadth. Recipients given vaccine exceeded placebo recipients in spike-specific TCR breadth.

Details on this clone: The antigen is unknown.

This CDR3 spans 17 amino acids. J gave up 0 bases and V 5 bases, and 9 bases lay outside the gene matches. Per the germline V gene, CDR1 is SEHNR and CDR2 is FQNEAQ (reference sequence). Treatment reported: roughly 19 received Ad26.COV2.S at low or high dose, single or two shots; about 5 received placebo; per-sample allocation not given. Sampling happened 63 days after the first vaccine or placebo injection. Expressing Wuhan-strain SARS-CoV-2 spike, an Ad26 vector served as the vaccine. The data were produced by immunoSEQ multiplex PCR, yet TCRdb's version contains in-frame clones alone and is incomplete. The sample lists about 350,000 clones, approximately 86% occurring once.

The chain carries TRBV7-9 and TRBJ2-1; TRBD1 matches at 8 bases. Sequenced here: peripheral blood, sampled in a trial of Ad26.COV2.S vaccine versus placebo. This clonotype was obtained from a person aged 18 to 65 who received the Ad26.COV2.S COVID-19 vaccine or a placebo. The CDR3 loop reads CASSTPTTGVSYNEQFF. In nucleotides, the CDR3 is TGTGCCAGCAGCACTCCAACGACAGGGGTCTCCTACAATGAGCAGTTCTTC. Together with reference TRBV7-9 and TRBJ2-1, the CDR3 gives the full variable domain: DTGVSQNPRHKITKRGQNVTFRCDPISEHNRLYWYRQTLGQGPEFLTYFQNEAQLEKSRLLSDRFSAERPKGSFSTLEIQRTEQGDSAMYLCASSTPTTGVSYNEQFFGPGTRLTVL.